This is a list of T cell receptor beta chains from one sample in a study of blood T cell repertoires in COVID-19. The repertoire was sequenced with immunoSEQ multiplex PCR; TCRdb's copy has only in-frame clones and lacks some. Found here are about 69,000 clones, around 90% of them singletons; the top ten hold roughly 4.8%. The sequenced sample consisted of peripheral blood. These receptors came from a man aged 50-60 years with acute or convalescent COVID-19. Both conserved end residues are part of each CDR3.

>TRBV28|11
CASTRYNEQFF
>TRBV10-1|14
CASSESPASGELFF
>TRBV29-1|16
CSVEDPGLASTDTQYF
>TRBV10-2|13
CASSELGSGEQYF
>TRBV5-6|14
CASSLMVRGGEQYF
>TRBV6-4|16
CASLPGGRGASYEQYF
>TRBV2|13
CASNRDFSSEQFF
>TRBV11-2|14
CASSHRDLSYEQYF
>TRBV7-9|13
CASSLGTGYGYTF
>TRBV19|12
CARKGEGEKLFF
>TRBV7-2|14
CASSSDRVGNTIYF
>TRBV27|16
CASTPTDRGAGYGYTF
>TRBV29-1|12
CSVVGERAEAFF
>TRBV5-1|14
CASSPEVGVTEAFF